Sequencing of this T cell receptor beta chain was carried out in a study of shared clonotypes between healthy human individuals. General study results and limits: Naive subsets generally exceeded memory subsets in estimated richness.

The CDR3 is 14 residues long. V dropped 3 bases and J dropped 3 bases, with 10 bases sitting between them. Germline V gene sequence: CDR1 SGDLS, CDR2 YYNGEE. Of note for this clone: Its specificity is unknown.

Sequencing was at deep level. Every immunoSEQ plate was one replicate of a subset's evenly spread DNA. In the source study's methods: As immunoSEQ supplied junction-only sequences (without quality scores), filtering differed. TCRdb's table, derived via immunoSEQ multiplex PCR, lists solely in-frame clones and lacks some. V and J calls and clone size come straight from that table; D and trimming were deduced from the DNA. This sample has a few million clones; approximately 92% occur once, and the top ten carry about 0.13%. This sequence joins TRBV9 and TRBJ2-4; tentative D call: TRBD1 (5 bases). This TCR was sampled from a man between 18 and 29 years old in good health. The specimen sequenced was naive CD4+ T cells sorted from blood. Sample subset: CD45RA+ positively selected. The CDR3 protein is CASSEGHNKNIQYF. CDR3 coding DNA: TGTGCCAGCAGCGAGGGGCATAACAAAAACATTCAGTACTTC.